This T cell receptor beta chain appears in the sequencing data of a study of siplizumab effects on memory and regulatory T cells. For every sample, about 10^5 TCR templates were assayed. Measured with immunoSEQ multiplex PCR; TCRdb has only the in-frame clones, and not every one. Among some 53,000 clones listed, 95% to 98% were seen once. A remark on this clone: Its antigen is still unknown.

Findings and caveats of the study: There was no confirmation of the suppressive function of proliferating Tregs from siplizumab cultures. Alloreactive sequences that could be traced to unstimulated CD4+ memory cells showed a significant reduction under siplizumab. Roughly 75-95% of proliferating CD4+ or CD8+ clones defied assignment to a naive or memory phenotype.

Between the trimmed V and J ends, which lost 6 bases and 5 bases, there was a span of 20 bases. Germline CDR1 MNHNS, CDR2 SASEGT. The CDR3 is 15 residues long. This TCR derives from a human donor in good health. The chain combines TRBV6-1 with TRBJ2-7, with D possibly TRBD2 on 6 matching bases. Material: naive CD4+ T cells sorted from blood. CDR3 DNA sequence: TGTGCCAGCAGCCTGGGACTCCTATTCGGGGACGAGCAGTACTTC. It codes for CASSLGLLFGDEQYF.